This record covers a single T cell receptor beta chain. Its antigen is still unknown. The sample belongs to a study of T cells in localized non-small cell lung cancer. Study-wide results and limits: T cell clonality was highest in uninvolved adjacent lung, above tumor. Because researchers sequenced only one region of the tumor, heterogeneity is still possible.

Here immunoSEQ multiplex PCR was the method, and the copy in TCRdb shows in-frame clones only, minus some. The sample consists of some 80,000 clones, approximately 85% of them appearing once. The CDR3 sequence is 16 residues long. CDR1 LNHDA and CDR2 SQIVND come from the germline V gene (reference sequence). The V end was cut by 5 bases, the J end by 5 bases, with 19 bases between. The starting material was peripheral blood, obtained before any cancer treatment. The rearrangement links TRBV19 to TRBJ2-1, with D perhaps matching TRBD1 or TRBD2 (5 bases each). The receptor's source is a man aged 40 to 70 with stage I lung adenocarcinoma. CDR3 amino acids: CASSVPGLTANNEQFF. CDR3 DNA: TGTGCCAGTAGTGTTCCGGGGCTCACGGCCAACAATGAGCAGTTCTTC.